What follows is one T cell receptor beta chain and its context. This clonotype was picked up a small number of times. It has no known antigen specificity. Within one base of it there is no much larger clone, and no base qualities were kept. The data originate from a study of vaccination and CD4 T cells after COVID-19 (dated by TCRdb to 2021 to 2024). Describing the broader study: Convalescent patients had a positive SARS-CoV-2 result on nasal swab PCR, and of these patients, several had mild disease and one had severe disease. The convalescent cohort included six males and four females, with two Hispanic individuals, seven Caucasians, two Asians and one multiracial person. Two doses of either the Pfizer-BioNTech BNT162b2 vaccine (n=8) or the Moderna mRNA-1273 vaccine (n=2) were administered to participants. Post-COVID blood samples were collected from convalescent patients a median of roughly 100 days after diagnosis, with a range of roughly 30 to 161 days. Post-vaccine blood samples were collected a median of around 70 days after the second vaccine dose, ranging from roughly 12 to 241 days. Culture stimuli were overlapping spike peptide pools from SARS-CoV-2 and from the common cold coronaviruses HCoV-NL63, HCoV-OC43 and HCoV-229E. As controls, cultures received a CEFX viral epitope pool (the positive control), an HIV-1 Nef peptide pool (the negative control), or no peptide at all. The spike-specific CD4+ TCR repertoire was compared before and after mRNA vaccination in approximately 9 COVID-19 convalescent patients and a few infection-naive healthy vaccine recipients.

The method was PCR. At the Johns Hopkins FTIC core, DNA from the cultured CD4+ T cells underwent TCR sequencing with the Oncomine TCR Beta short-read assay. The QIAamp micro DNA kit was used to extract genomic DNA from the cultured CD4+ T cells. Oncomine TCR Beta libraries from cultured CD4+ T cells were pooled with unique dual indexes and sequenced on an Illumina iSeq 100. The paper's data handling went like this. Non-productive sequences were removed, and CDR3s not starting with C, not ending with F or W, or shorter than 7 amino acids were discarded. Antigen-specific clonotypes were identified with the MANAFEST web application by comparing peptide-stimulated wells with reference and other culture wells. To be called positive, a clone needed an FDR below 0.05, an odds ratio above 5, and a productive frequency above 0.1% in at least two of three replicate wells. A clonotype was classed as cross-reactive if the clonotype showed significant expansion both in SARS-CoV-2 spike wells and in at least one common cold coronavirus spike condition. Levenshtein distances (stringdist) and unrooted phylogenetic trees (ape) in R version 3.6.1 were used to assess CDR3 homology. TCRdb ran its own pipeline on the public reads, namely fastp trimming at Q25 and MiXCR clone calling, and kept in-frame beta chains. Rows are combined by CDR3 protein, so each entry shows the most common genes and DNA. These V and J calls derive from TCRdb rather than the authors' analysis. Counted in this sample were 20,000 to 25,000 distinct CDR3 sequences; less than 60% of them appeared once. Approximately 9% of the sample belongs to the ten largest clones.

Here is what the overall study found, with its caveats: The study included relatively few convalescent patients and did not analyze early timepoints after natural infection. Among the post-vaccine SARS-CoV-2-reactive clones in convalescent patients, a median approximately 90% showed up only after vaccination, which suggests vaccine-specific priming. The median count of SARS-CoV-2-reactive clonotypes went up from 20 to 25 after infection to a few dozen after vaccination, although the change was not significant. Of the vaccine-specific clones in convalescent patients, 304 of 307, or nearly all, reacted only to SARS-CoV-2 spike and did not cross-react with common cold coronaviruses.

The treatment or condition label, read with the paper, signifies: approximately 9-day PBMC culture with coronavirus spike peptide pools or control peptides (ViraFEST assay). To expand antigen-specific T cells with peptide pools and then pick out the expanded clonotypes through TCR sequencing, the study relied on the ViraFEST assay. The convalescent patients' positive SARS-CoV-2 PCR tests fell between March and December 2020, which was before the Alpha, Beta and Delta variants emerged in the United States. Each well held about 1.8 million PBMCs cultured with roughly 10 ug/ml peptide pools in IMDM containing around 5.5% human AB serum and roughly 10 IU/ml IL-2. On days 3 and 7, half of the culture medium was replaced with fresh IL-2-containing medium. After approximately 11 days of culture, CD4+ T cells were isolated by negative selection with the EasySep CD4+ T cell isolation kit. Ficoll-Paque Plus gradient centrifugation was used to isolate PBMCs from whole blood, and the isolated PBMCs were then either used fresh or cryopreserved at -140C. Each culture condition was generally run in triplicate wells.

The source material was CD4+ T cells from blood, cultured in vitro. The sequence came from a human donor who had recovered from COVID-19.

The CDR3 has the sequence CASSAIRLLAGDGNEQFF. The DNA is TGTGCCAGCAGCGCGATTCGCCTCCTAGCGGGAGATGGGAATGAGCAGTTCTTC. The chain is assembled from TRBV7-8 and TRBJ2-1; 10 central nucleotides agree with TRBD2. For this chain, trimming is 5 bases at the V end and 7 bases at the J end, and the number of junction bases without a gene match is 17. CDR1 and CDR2 were assigned from the germline V gene as SGHVS and FQNEAQ. Taken from cysteine to phenylalanine, the CDR3 has 18 residues. Of all the DNA, just the CDR3 is kept, 54 bases in frame from base 1.